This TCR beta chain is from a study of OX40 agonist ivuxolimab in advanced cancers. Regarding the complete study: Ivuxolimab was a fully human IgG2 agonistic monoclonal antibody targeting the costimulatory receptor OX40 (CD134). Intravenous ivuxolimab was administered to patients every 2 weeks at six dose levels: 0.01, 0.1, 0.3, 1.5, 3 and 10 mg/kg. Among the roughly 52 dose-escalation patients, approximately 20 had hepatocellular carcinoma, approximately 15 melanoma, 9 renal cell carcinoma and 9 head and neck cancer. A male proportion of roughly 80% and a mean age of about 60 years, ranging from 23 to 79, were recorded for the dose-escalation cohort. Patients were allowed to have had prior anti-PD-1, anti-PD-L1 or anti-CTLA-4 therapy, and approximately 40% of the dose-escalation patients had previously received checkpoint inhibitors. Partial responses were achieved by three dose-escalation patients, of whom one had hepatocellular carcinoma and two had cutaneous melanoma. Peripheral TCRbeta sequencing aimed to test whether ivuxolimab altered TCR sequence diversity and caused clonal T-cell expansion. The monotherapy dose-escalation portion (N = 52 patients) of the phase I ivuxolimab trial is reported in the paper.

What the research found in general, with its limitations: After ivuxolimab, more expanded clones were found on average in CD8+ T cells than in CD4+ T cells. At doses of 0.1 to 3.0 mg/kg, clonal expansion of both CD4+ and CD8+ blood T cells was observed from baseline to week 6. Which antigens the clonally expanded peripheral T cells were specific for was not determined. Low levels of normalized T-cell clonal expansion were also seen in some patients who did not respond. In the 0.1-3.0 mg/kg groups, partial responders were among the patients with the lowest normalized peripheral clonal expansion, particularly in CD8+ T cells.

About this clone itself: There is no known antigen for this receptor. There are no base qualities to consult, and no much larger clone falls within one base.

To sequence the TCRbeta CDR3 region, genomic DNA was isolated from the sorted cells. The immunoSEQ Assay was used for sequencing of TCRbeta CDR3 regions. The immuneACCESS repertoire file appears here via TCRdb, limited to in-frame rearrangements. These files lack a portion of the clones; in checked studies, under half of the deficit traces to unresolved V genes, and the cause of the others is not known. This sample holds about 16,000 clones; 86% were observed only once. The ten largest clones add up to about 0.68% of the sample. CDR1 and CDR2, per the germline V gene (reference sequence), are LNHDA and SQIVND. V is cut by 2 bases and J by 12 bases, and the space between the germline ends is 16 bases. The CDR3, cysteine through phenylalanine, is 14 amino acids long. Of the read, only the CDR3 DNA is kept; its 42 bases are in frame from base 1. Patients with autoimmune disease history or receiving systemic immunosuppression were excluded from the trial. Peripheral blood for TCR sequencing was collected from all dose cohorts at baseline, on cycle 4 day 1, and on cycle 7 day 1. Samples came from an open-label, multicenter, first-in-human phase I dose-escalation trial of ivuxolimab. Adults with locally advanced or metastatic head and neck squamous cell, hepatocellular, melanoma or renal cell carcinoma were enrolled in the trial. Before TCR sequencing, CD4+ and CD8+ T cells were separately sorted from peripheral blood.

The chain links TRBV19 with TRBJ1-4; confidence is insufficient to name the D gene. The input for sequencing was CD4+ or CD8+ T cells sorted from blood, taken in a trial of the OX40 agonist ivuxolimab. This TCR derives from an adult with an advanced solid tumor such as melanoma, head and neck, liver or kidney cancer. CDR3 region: CASSIKSLATELFF. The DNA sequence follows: TGTGCCAGTAGTATAAAGTCTTTGGCAACGGAACTGTTTTTT.